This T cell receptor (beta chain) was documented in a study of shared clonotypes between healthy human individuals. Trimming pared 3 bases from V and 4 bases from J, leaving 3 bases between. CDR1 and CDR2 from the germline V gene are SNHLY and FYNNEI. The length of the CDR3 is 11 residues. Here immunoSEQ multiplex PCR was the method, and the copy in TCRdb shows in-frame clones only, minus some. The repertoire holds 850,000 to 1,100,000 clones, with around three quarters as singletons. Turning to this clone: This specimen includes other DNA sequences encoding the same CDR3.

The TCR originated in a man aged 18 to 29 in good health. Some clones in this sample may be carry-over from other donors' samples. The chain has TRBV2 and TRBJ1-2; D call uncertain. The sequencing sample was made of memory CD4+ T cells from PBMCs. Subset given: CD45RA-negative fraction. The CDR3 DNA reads TGTGCCAGCAGTGAGGGCTATGGCTACACCTTC. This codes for CASSEGYGYTF.